This TCR beta chain is drawn from a study of cytomegalovirus exposure and HLA in healthy donors. The PCR was carried out with 60 Vbeta primers and 13 Jbeta primers. Sequencing used immunoSEQ multiplex PCR; TCRdb keeps in-frame clones, though not all of them. Here the sample spans 150,000 to 180,000 clones, approximately 80% being singletons. From germline, CDR1 is SGHAT and CDR2 FQNNGV. CDR3 size: 19 residues. The trim removed 1 base at V and 3 bases at J, leaving 15 bases unmatched. This clone was recorded a few times. Its antigen is still unknown. General study points: A later analysis showed that HLA-associated TCR beta chains had undergone more clonal expansion than equally common others. It was only CMV serostatus that was available as immune exposure information. By a later analysis, the bulk of CMV-associated TCR beta chains appeared HLA-restricted. A few chains linked to CMV were shown in vitro to be specific for CMV antigens.

The sequenced sample consisted of PBMCs. The sequence came from a man younger than 40 in good health and CMV-seropositive. This chain joins TRBV11-2 and TRBJ2-5, with 9 bases matching TRBD1. The CDR3 is CASSLVSGQGRGPKETQYF. The DNA for the CDR3 is TGTGCCAGCAGCTTAGTTTCGGGACAGGGCCGGGGGCCTAAAGAGACCCAGTACTTC.